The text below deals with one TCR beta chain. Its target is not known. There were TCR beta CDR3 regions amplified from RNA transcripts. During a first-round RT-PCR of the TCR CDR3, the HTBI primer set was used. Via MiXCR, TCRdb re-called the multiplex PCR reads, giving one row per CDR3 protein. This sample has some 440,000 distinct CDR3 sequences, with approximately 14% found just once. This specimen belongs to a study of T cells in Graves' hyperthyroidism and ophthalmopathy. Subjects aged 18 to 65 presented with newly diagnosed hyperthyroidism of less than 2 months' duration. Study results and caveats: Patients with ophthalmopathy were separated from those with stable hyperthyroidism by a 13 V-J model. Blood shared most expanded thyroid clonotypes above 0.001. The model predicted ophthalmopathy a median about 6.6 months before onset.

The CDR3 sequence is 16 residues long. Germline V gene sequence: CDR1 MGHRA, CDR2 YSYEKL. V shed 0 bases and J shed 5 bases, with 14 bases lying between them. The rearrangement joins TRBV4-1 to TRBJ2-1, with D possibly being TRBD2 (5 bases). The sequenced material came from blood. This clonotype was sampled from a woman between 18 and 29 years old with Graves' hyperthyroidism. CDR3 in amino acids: CASSQDSEMTDNEQFF. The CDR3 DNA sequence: TGCGCCAGCAGCCAAGATAGCGAAATGACGGACAATGAGCAGTTCTTC.